Listed below are T cell receptor beta chains from one sample, sequenced in a study of vaccination effects on CD4 cells after COVID-19. No cognate antigen is known for these TCRs. Libraries were prepared by immunoSEQ multiplex PCR; TCRdb keeps only in-frame clonotypes and omits some of them. The sample records 50,000 to 75,000 clones, 81% being singletons. Sequencing was performed on CD4+ T cells from PBMCs cultured with HCoV-229E spike peptides, taken before COVID-19 vaccination. The receptors come from a human donor who received a COVID-19 vaccine. Both conserved end residues are part of each CDR3. The D gene is left open where the match is weak. Size is stated for part of the rows, as once, few or many counts, or as a class when the clone is expanded.

clone_size d_call j_call v_call cdr3_aa cdr3_nt
. TRBD1 TRBJ2-6 TRBV7-7 CASSLTLQGAGANVLTF TGTGCCAGCAGCTTAACTTTACAGGGGGCTGGGGCCAACGTCCTGACTTTC
. . TRBJ1-4 TRBV11-2 CASSRARNEKLFF TGTGCCAGCAGTCGGGCCCGCAATGAAAAACTGTTTTTT
. . TRBJ2-2 TRBV28 CASSQRTANTGELFF TGTGCCAGCAGTCAGAGGACAGCGAACACCGGGGAGCTGTTTTTT
. . TRBJ1-6 TRBV7-2 CASSLARARRDSPLHF TGTGCCAGCAGCTTAGCCCGGGCCAGGCGCGATTCACCCCTCCACTTT
. . TRBJ2-2 TRBV9 CASSVEFRVYAGELFF TGTGCCAGCAGCGTAGAGTTCAGGGTGTACGCCGGGGAGCTGTTTTTT
. . TRBJ1-1 TRBV2 CASERGVNTEAFF TGTGCCAGCGAAAGGGGTGTGAACACTGAAGCTTTCTTT
. . TRBJ1-5 TRBV5-1 CASSRGPRNSNQPQHF TGCGCCAGCTCTCGTGGTCCCAGAAATAGCAATCAGCCCCAGCATTTT
. TRBD1 TRBJ1-4 TRBV5-1 CASSYLGDRANEKLFF TGCGCCAGCAGCTACTTGGGGGACAGAGCTAATGAAAAACTGTTTTTT
. TRBD2 TRBJ2-3 TRBV3-1/TRBV3-2 CASSPGLAGAKGTDTQYF TGTGCCAGCAGCCCGGGACTAGCGGGGGCGAAGGGCACAGATACGCAGTATTTT
. . TRBJ1-2 TRBV7-9 CASSLASTGRGYTF TGTGCCAGCAGCTTAGCTTCGACAGGACGTGGCTACACCTTC
few . TRBJ1-2 TRBV5-6 CASSLGAFGYGYTF TGTGCCAGCAGCTTGGGGGCTTTCGGCTATGGCTACACCTTC
. . TRBJ1-1 TRBV12-3/TRBV12-4 CASSPPGPVEAFF TGTGCCAGCAGCCCCCCGGGACCTGTTGAAGCTTTCTTT
. TRBD1 TRBJ1-3 TRBV18 CASSPSGQGSGNTIYF TGTGCCAGCTCACCTTCTGGACAGGGGTCCGGAAACACCATATATTTT
. . TRBJ1-3 TRBV29-1 CSVERSGTGNTIYF TGCAGCGTTGAAAGGTCAGGGACTGGAAACACCATATATTTT
. TRBD1 TRBJ1-5 TRBV19 CASSPTGQINQPQHF TGTGCCAGTAGTCCTACGGGACAGATCAATCAGCCCCAGCATTTT
. . TRBJ2-5 TRBV19 CASGRRDSYQETQYF TGTGCCAGCGGACGGCGGGACAGCTACCAAGAGACCCAGTACTTC
. TRBD2 TRBJ2-1 TRBV28 CATKLYSGALNEQFF TGTGCCACGAAATTATATAGCGGGGCGTTAAATGAGCAGTTCTTC
. TRBD1 TRBJ1-2 TRBV3-1/TRBV3-2 CASSQESRGLSGYTF TGTGCCAGCAGCCAAGAAAGCAGGGGGCTGTCTGGCTACACCTTC
few . TRBJ1-2 TRBV21-1 CASRPSYTF TGTGCCAGCCGGCCATCTTACACCTTC
. . TRBJ1-5 TRBV19 CASSIAARGSNQPQHF TGTGCCAGTAGTATAGCGGCCAGGGGTAGCAATCAGCCCCAGCATTTT
. . TRBJ2-2 TRBV9 CATAPNTGELFF TGTGCCACAGCACCGAACACCGGGGAGCTGTTTTTT
. . TRBJ2-2 TRBV15 CATSRDYTGNTGELFF TGTGCCACCAGCAGAGATTACACAGGGAACACCGGGGAGCTGTTTTTT
. TRBD1 TRBJ1-1 TRBV11-2 CASSSGGVKPEAFF TGTGCCAGCAGCTCAGGGGGTGTGAAGCCTGAAGCTTTCTTT
. . TRBJ2-2 TRBV9 CASSAPPGISTGELFF TGTGCCAGCAGCGCCCCCCCGGGGATTTCCACCGGGGAGCTGTTTTTT
. TRBD1 TRBJ2-2 TRBV6-5 CASAWTGGSGELFF TGTGCCAGCGCCTGGACAGGGGGGTCCGGGGAGCTGTTTTTT
. TRBD1 TRBJ2-3 TRBV6-2/TRBV6-3 CASSPSQGDTDTQYF TGTGCCAGCAGCCCGTCTCAGGGGGACACAGATACGCAGTATTTT
few . TRBJ1-3 TRBV4-3 CASSQTQGNTIYF TGCGCCAGCAGCCAAACTCAGGGTAACACCATATATTTT
. TRBD1 TRBJ2-3 TRBV7-3 CASSLGDSRPTQYF TGTGCCAGCAGCTTAGGGGACAGCCGACCTACGCAGTATTTT
. . TRBJ1-6 TRBV9 CASSVGSDSPLHF TGTGCCAGCAGCGTAGGTTCGGATTCACCCCTCCACTTT
. TRBD1 TRBJ1-1 TRBV7-3 CASSPTGDTEAFF TGTGCCAGCAGCCCCACAGGGGACACTGAAGCTTTCTTT
. . TRBJ1-1 TRBV19 CASSATRDTEAFF TGTGCCAGTAGCGCAACCAGGGACACTGAAGCTTTCTTT
. . TRBJ1-6 TRBV12-3/TRBV12-4 CASSFKNSPLHF TGTGCCAGCAGTTTCAAAAATTCACCCCTCCACTTT
. TRBD1 TRBJ2-1 TRBV24-1 CATSTGVRNNEQFF TGTGCCACCTCGACAGGGGTGAGGAACAATGAGCAGTTCTTC
. TRBD2 TRBJ2-1 TRBV9 CASSVTAGVDEQFF TGTGCCAGCAGCGTAACAGCGGGGGTGGATGAGCAGTTCTTC
. . TRBJ2-1 TRBV7-2 CASSLHRAAYNEQFF TGTGCCAGCAGCTTACATCGGGCAGCCTACAATGAGCAGTTCTTC
. . TRBJ1-5 TRBV19 CASSIVQQPQHF TGTGCCAGTAGTATAGTACAGCAGCCCCAGCATTTT
. . TRBJ1-1 TRBV7-2 CASSLALRVTEAFF TGTGCCAGCAGCTTAGCGCTCCGGGTTACTGAAGCTTTCTTT
. . TRBJ1-4 TRBV6-5 CASSPEGAGDEKLFF TGTGCCAGCAGTCCCGAAGGGGCAGGGGACGAAAAACTGTTTTTT
once . TRBJ2-2 TRBV3-1/TRBV3-2 CASSQYQGSNTGELFF TGTGCCAGCAGCCAATATCAGGGATCGAACACCGGGGAGCTGTTTTTT
. TRBD1 TRBJ1-1 TRBV3-1/TRBV3-2 CASRRQGLRNTEAFF TGTGCCAGCAGACGACAGGGGTTACGGAACACTGAAGCTTTCTTT
few . TRBJ1-2 TRBV7-9 CASSYSDYGYTF TGTGCCAGCAGTTACTCCGACTATGGCTACACCTTC
. . TRBJ1-3 TRBV5-1 CASSLVGGGGNTIYF TGCGCCAGCAGCTTGGTAGGGGGAGGTGGAAACACCATATATTTT
. . TRBJ2-3 TRBV2 CASSDLGTQYF TGTGCCAGCAGTGATTTGGGCACGCAGTATTTT
. TRBD1 TRBJ1-1 TRBV28 CASREQGTYEAFF TGTGCCAGCAGAGAACAGGGGACGTATGAAGCTTTCTTT
. . TRBJ1-2 TRBV10-3 CAISEGLSYGYTF TGTGCCATCAGTGAAGGTTTGAGCTATGGCTACACCTTC
. TRBD1 TRBJ2-3 TRBV23-1 CASSQPRDRGPKDTQYF TGCGCCAGCAGTCAGCCCCGGGACAGGGGACCGAAAGATACGCAGTATTTT
once . TRBJ2-1 TRBV6-2/TRBV6-3 CASSYLAWDYNEQFF TGTGCCAGCAGTTACCTAGCGTGGGACTACAATGAGCAGTTCTTC
. TRBD1 TRBJ2-2 TRBV7-3 CASSLTGAMNTGELFF TGTGCCAGCAGCTTGACAGGGGCTATGAACACCGGGGAGCTGTTTTTT
few TRBD1 TRBJ2-1 TRBV4-1 CASSQTGQGIGEQFF TGCGCCAGCAGCCAAACGGGACAGGGTATCGGCGAGCAGTTCTTC
. . TRBJ1-5 TRBV19 CASNPSTTAQQPQHF TGTGCCAGTAACCCCAGCACTACGGCCCAACAACCCCAGCATTTT